What follows are 29 T cell receptor beta chains derived from one specimen sequenced in a study of blood T cell repertoires in COVID-19. The table came from immunoSEQ multiplex PCR; TCRdb's copy has only in-frame clones and leaves some out. This sample has some 60,000 clones, with 80% found just once. The sequenced sample consisted of peripheral blood. The receptors originated from a man aged 30 to 45 with COVID-19, enrolled during active disease.

The rearrangement joins TRBV13 to TRBJ1-6; a weak D match, TRBD1 (6 bases). Trimming took off 1 base at V and 10 bases at J, with 17 bases between the two ends. The length of the CDR3 is 16 residues. CDR1 PRHDT and CDR2 FYEKMQ come from the germline V gene (reference sequence). This chain's CDR3 is CASSLVAGRGGSPLHF. CDR3 nucleotide sequence: TGTGCCAGCAGCTTAGTGGCAGGGCGCGGGGGCTCACCCCTCCACTTT.

The genes are TRBV10-3 and TRBJ2-1, with TRBD1 as a possible D gene (5 bases). Trimming pared 2 bases from V and 0 bases from J, leaving 20 bases between. The CDR3 contains 19 residues. CDR1 is ENHRY and CDR2 is SYGVKD in the germline V gene. CDR3 sequence (DNA): TGTGCCATCAGTGAGCCGCCGAAACGACAGTATACCTCCTACAATGAGCAGTTCTTC. Its translation is CAISEPPKRQYTSYNEQFF.

The chain links TRBV24-1 to TRBJ2-1; D may be TRBD2 (6 bases). In germline, CDR1 is KGHDR, CDR2 SFDVKD. The V end lost 2 bases, the J end lost 8 bases, and 18 bases lay between the germline ends. The CDR3 spans 16 residues. The CDR3 reads CATSDSPGLGIDEQFF. Written as DNA, the CDR3 is TGTGCCACCAGTGATTCGCCGGGACTGGGTATCGATGAGCAGTTCTTC.

This clone was picked up a small number of times. V gene TRBV29-1 combines with J gene TRBJ2-1; TRBD1 matches at 11 bases. Germline V gene lookup returns CDR1 SQVTM and CDR2 ANQGSEA. The CDR3 totals 13 residues. V trimming: 3 bases; J trimming: 9 bases; junction bases outside the gene matches: 4. The CDR3 region is CSVDRTGGIEQFF. In nucleotides, the CDR3 is TGCAGCGTTGACCGGACAGGGGGCATTGAGCAGTTCTTC.

The rearrangement joins TRBV5-1 to TRBJ1-1, with D unclear. The CDR3 is 12 residues long. Trimming stripped 0 bases from V and 4 bases from J, with 4 bases between. Germline CDR1 and CDR2: SGHRS and YFSETQ. The CDR3 region is CASSLGRTEAFF. The CDR3 DNA reads TGCGCCAGCAGCTTGGGTCGCACTGAAGCTTTCTTT.

The genes are TRBV6-5 and TRBJ1-1; unclear D gene. This CDR3 contains 15 residues. The germline gives CDR1 MNHEY, CDR2 SVGAGI. Trimming took off 4 bases at V and 0 bases at J, with 12 bases between the two ends. CDR3 amino acids: CASSSARGLNTEAFF. For the CDR3, the DNA is TGTGCCAGCAGTTCCGCGAGAGGGCTGAACACTGAAGCTTTCTTT.

The chain carries TRBV5-6 and TRBJ1-5, with a weak D call TRBD1 (5 bases). Germline V CDR1 and CDR2: SGHDT, YYEEEE. Trimming cost V 0 bases and J 5 bases, with 15 bases left between them. The CDR3 covers 16 residues. The CDR3 region has the DNA TGTGCCAGCAGCTTGGCGGGAGTGGGACCTCATCAGCCCCAGCATTTT. Protein sequence: CASSLAGVGPHQPQHF.

J is TRBJ2-2 and V is TRBV9; the match to TRBD2 covers 11 bases. V lost 3 bases to trimming and J lost 2 bases; unmatched junction nucleotides: 6. CDR1 and CDR2 (germline): SGDLS, YYNGEE. The CDR3 extends over 17 amino acids. CDR3 sequence: CASSARTSGGNTGELFF. CDR3 coding DNA: TGTGCCAGCAGCGCTAGAACTAGCGGGGGAAACACCGGGGAGCTGTTTTTT.

The V gene is TRBV12-3 or TRBV12-4, the J gene TRBJ2-2, with D perhaps matching TRBD2 (5 bases). The CDR3 has 12 residues. The germline V and J ends were trimmed by 6 bases and 6 bases, with 8 bases remaining between them. CDR3 nucleotides: TGTGCCAGCAGCCTACTAGCCGGGGAGCTGTTTTTT. Translating gives CASSLLAGELFF.

For this clone: The same CDR3 arises from other DNA sequences in this sample as well. The chain carries TRBV28 and TRBJ1-5; the match to TRBD1 covers 8 bases. This CDR3 has 12 amino acids. Germline trimming cut 9 bases from V and 7 bases from J; bases unmatched to any gene: 5. CDR1 and CDR2 from the germline V gene are MDHEN and SYDVKM. CDR3 sequence reads: CASRTGRQPQHF. The CDR3 DNA reads TGTGCCAGTAGGACAGGGAGGCAGCCCCAGCATTTT.

This sequence joins TRBV19 and TRBJ2-5; the match to TRBD1 covers 8 bases. The V gene end was trimmed by 0 bases and the J gene end by 3 bases; junction bases not matched to a gene: 0. The CDR3 spans 14 residues. Germline V gene sequence: CDR1 LNHDA, CDR2 SQIVND (reference sequence). The CDR3 region has the DNA TGTGCCAGTAGTATAGAGACAGGGGAAGAGACCCAGTACTTC. Amino acids: CASSIETGEETQYF.

The rearrangement joins TRBV27 to TRBJ2-7, with a weak D call TRBD1 (6 bases). V was clipped by 3 bases and J by 4 bases, with 16 bases between them. Germline V CDR1 and CDR2: MNHEY, SMNVEV (reference sequence). The CDR3 runs 15 residues. The CDR3 DNA is TGTGCCAGCAGTTTTTACCCGGACAGAGATTACGAGCAGTACTTC. As protein: CASSFYPDRDYEQYF.

The chain joins TRBV9 to TRBJ2-3, with TRBD2 matching over 7 bases. Unmatched junction bases numbered 14, after V lost 1 base and J lost 6 bases. Per germline, CDR1 SGDLS and CDR2 YYNGEE. The CDR3 has 17 amino acids. The CDR3 sequence is CASSVRGDWDGTDTQYF. The CDR3 DNA is TGTGCCAGCAGCGTACGGGGGGACTGGGATGGGACGGATACGCAGTATTTT.

The chain joins TRBV28 to TRBJ1-1, with D unclear. The germline gives CDR1 MDHEN, CDR2 SYDVKM. The CDR3 is made up of 15 amino acids. V was shortened by 6 bases and J by 11 bases, with 25 bases between the two germline ends. CDR3 sequence (DNA): TGTGCCAGCAGCGACCATAACCGTTTCGGCGGCTTGGCTTTCTTT. Its protein is CASSDHNRFGGLAFF.

The V call is TRBV9, the J call TRBJ2-2; 8 nucleotides line up with TRBD2. V lost 4 bases, J lost 1 base, and 3 bases stayed unmatched. The CDR3 covers 15 residues. Germline lookup yields CDR1 SGDLS and CDR2 YYNGEE. CDR3 protein: CASSPSGLNTGELFF. CDR3 DNA sequence: TGTGCCAGCAGCCCTAGCGGGTTGAACACCGGGGAGCTGTTTTTT.

This clone was recorded only once. The junction and the germline gene differ at one end; a read error may be behind it. The chain uses TRBV4-1 and TRBJ1-3, with D hard to call. This CDR3 spans 15 amino acids. CDR1 and CDR2 (germline): MGHRA, YSYEKL. The CDR3 loop reads CASSPTQVSGNAIYF. DNA of the CDR3: TGCGCCAGCAGTCCCACCCAGGTCTCTGGAAACGCCATATATTTT.

This chain uses TRBV5-1 with TRBJ2-2; 9 bases align to TRBD1. Losses at the gene ends were 3 bases for V and 5 bases for J; bases not matched to a gene: 5. Germline-derived CDR1 and CDR2 are SGHRS and YFSETQ. CDR3 size: 15 residues. DNA for the CDR3: TGCGCCAGCAGCTGGGGACAGGGAGGGACCGGGGAGCTGTTTTTT. Residues: CASSWGQGGTGELFF. Based on the CDR3 plus reference TRBV5-1 and TRBJ2-2, the full variable domain is KAGVTQTPRYLIKTRGQQVTLSCSPISGHRSVSWYQQTPGQGLQFLFEYFSETQRNKGNFPGRFSGRQFSNSRSEMNVSTLELGDSALYLCASSWGQGGTGELFFGEGSRLTVL.

The chain links TRBV14 to TRBJ2-1, with 8 bases fitting TRBD1. Trimming cost V 1 base and J 4 bases; bases outside gene matches: 12. The CDR3 spans 18 residues. In germline, CDR1 is SGHDN, CDR2 FVKESK. CDR3 residues: CASSQGKVGTGYYNEQFF. In DNA form, the CDR3 reads TGTGCCAGCAGCCAAGGAAAAGTGGGGACAGGATATTACAATGAGCAGTTCTTC.

The chain carries TRBV11-2 and TRBJ2-2; 8 bases map to TRBD1. The V and J ends lost 6 bases and 7 bases, in that order; junction bases with no gene match: 13. This CDR3 is built from 16 residues. Germline V gene data show CDR1 as SGHAT and CDR2 as FQNNGV. CDR3 nucleotides: TGTGCCAGCAGGTCTTTAGGACAGGGAGCAATCGGGGAGCTGTTTTTT. Encoded protein: CASRSLGQGAIGELFF.

The chain combines TRBV5-1 with TRBJ1-6; D remains ambiguous. V was cut by 3 bases and J by 0 bases, with 19 bases left in between. The CDR3 runs 19 residues. Per germline, CDR1 SGHRS and CDR2 YFSETQ. DNA of the CDR3: TGCGCCAGCAGCTGGAGGGTCTCGACTTCGAGCTCCTATAATTCACCCCTCCACTTT. This translates into CASSWRVSTSSSYNSPLHF.

The gene calls are TRBV5-1 and TRBJ2-3, with 7 bases identical to TRBD2. This CDR3 has 18 residues. Germline V CDR1 and CDR2: SGHRS, YFSETQ. Trimming at V came to 4 bases and at J to 1 base, leaving 15 bases not matched to a gene. CDR3 sequence: CASSIGLGGGSGTDTQYF. The CDR3 DNA reads TGCGCCAGCAGCATAGGCCTAGGTGGCGGGAGCGGCACAGATACGCAGTATTTT.

The rearrangement uses TRBV7-2 and TRBJ1-3; TRBD1 is a possible D gene (5 bases). The ends were cut back, 6 bases at V and 2 bases at J, with 11 bases in the middle. CDR1 SGHTA and CDR2 FQGNSA come from the germline V gene. The CDR3 has 14 residues. The CDR3 DNA sequence: TGTGCCAGCAGAATCGGGGGGGCTGGAAACACCATATATTTT. This sequence encodes CASRIGGAGNTIYF. The variable domain in full, completed from reference TRBV7-2 and TRBJ1-3, reads GAGVSQSPSNKVTEKGKDVELRCDPISGHTALYWYRQSLGQGLEFLIYFQGNSAPDKSGLPSDRFSAERTGGSVSTLTIQRTQQEDSAVYLCASRIGGAGNTIYFGEGSWLTVV.

This rearrangement joins TRBV23-1 to TRBJ2-7; D may be TRBD1 (5 bases). TRBV23-1 is sorted into the ORF group, with uncertain function. This CDR3 comprises 16 residues. With 3 bases removed from V and 0 bases from J, the gap between germline ends came to 15 bases. The CDR3 DNA reads as TGCGCCAGCAGTCAGGGGCGTCGGACCACCTCCTACGAGCAGTACTTC. Translation gives CASSQGRRTTSYEQYF.

The genes are TRBV28 and TRBJ1-2, with 8 bases that match TRBD1. The CDR3 consists of 14 residues. CDR1 MDHEN and CDR2 SYDVKM come from the germline V gene. The ends lost 3 bases at V and 4 bases at J; junction bases unmatched: 4. CDR3 sequence reads: CASSFKTGAYGYTF. CDR3 bases: TGTGCCAGCAGTTTCAAGACAGGGGCCTATGGCTACACCTTC.

This chain links TRBV7-2 with TRBJ2-5; 7 bases match TRBD2. J was trimmed by 7 bases and V by 5 bases; bases with no gene match: 10. Germline assignment: CDR1 SGHTA and CDR2 FQGNSA. The CDR3 consists of 14 residues. The CDR3 spells CASSMGGPGGTQYF. CDR3 nucleotide sequence: TGTGCCAGCAGCATGGGAGGCCCGGGGGGGACCCAGTACTTC.

The gene calls are TRBV18 and TRBJ2-7; D might be TRBD1 (7 bases). V was cut by 2 bases and J by 6 bases, with 14 bases left in between. The CDR3 runs to 14 residues. In germline, CDR1 is KGHSH, CDR2 LQKENI. In DNA, the CDR3 is TGTGCCAGCTCACCAGGGCAGGGGGGTCGCGAGCAGTACTTC. It yields the protein CASSPGQGGREQYF.

This chain links TRBV2 with TRBJ2-5; D is possibly TRBD1 (6 bases). Germline CDR1 reads SNHLY; CDR2 reads FYNNEI. The CDR3 runs to 14 residues. V lost 5 bases and J lost 5, with 15 bases in between. The DNA for the CDR3 is TGTGCCAGCAGTTTACAGGGAGTTAGGGAGACCCAGTACTTC. Protein product: CASSLQGVRETQYF.

The chain couples TRBV6-1 to TRBJ1-1, with 7 bases aligning to TRBD1. This CDR3 spans 16 amino acids. Germline V CDR1 and CDR2: MNHNS, SASEGT. V was pared by 1 base and J by 0 bases, with 5 bases of the junction left unmatched. The CDR3 loop reads CASSEDRGRMNTEAFF. For the CDR3, the DNA is TGTGCCAGCAGTGAAGACAGGGGCAGGATGAACACTGAAGCTTTCTTT.

V is TRBV30 and J is TRBJ1-1; D is unresolved. Trimming pared 4 bases from V and 7 bases from J, leaving 16 bases between. Per germline, CDR1 GTSNPN and CDR2 SVGIG (reference sequence). The CDR3 consists of 13 residues. CDR3 in amino acids: CAWTHDPGVEAFF. CDR3 coding DNA: TGTGCCTGGACACACGACCCGGGAGTTGAAGCTTTCTTT.